The subject of this entry is one T cell receptor beta chain. As yet, its antigen is unknown. This specimen belongs to a study of T cells in localized non-small cell lung cancer. Study-level findings and limits: A median about 54 of the top 100 tumor clones appeared in adjacent lung. Elevated circulating T cell density in blood was associated with longer overall survival. Heterogeneity within the tumor remains possible, as just one region underwent sequencing. T cell clonality was highest in uninvolved adjacent lung, above tumor.

The CDR3 contains 16 residues. The ends were cut back, 2 bases at V and 8 bases at J, with 19 bases in the middle. Germline V gene lookup returns CDR1 SGHKS and CDR2 YYEKEE (reference sequence). TCRdb keeps only in-frame clones here, not all; method: immunoSEQ multiplex PCR. The table includes 19,000 or so clones, more than 70% detected once. The clonotype was recovered from a male donor older than 55 with stage III lung adenocarcinoma. The chain is built from TRBV5-5 and TRBJ1-4; D might be TRBD1 (6 bases). The sequencing used peripheral blood, collected before any cancer treatment. The CDR3 spells CASSLGQPGGGEKLFF. The CDR3 region has the DNA TGTGCCAGCAGCTTAGGGCAACCAGGAGGGGGAGAAAAACTGTTTTTT.